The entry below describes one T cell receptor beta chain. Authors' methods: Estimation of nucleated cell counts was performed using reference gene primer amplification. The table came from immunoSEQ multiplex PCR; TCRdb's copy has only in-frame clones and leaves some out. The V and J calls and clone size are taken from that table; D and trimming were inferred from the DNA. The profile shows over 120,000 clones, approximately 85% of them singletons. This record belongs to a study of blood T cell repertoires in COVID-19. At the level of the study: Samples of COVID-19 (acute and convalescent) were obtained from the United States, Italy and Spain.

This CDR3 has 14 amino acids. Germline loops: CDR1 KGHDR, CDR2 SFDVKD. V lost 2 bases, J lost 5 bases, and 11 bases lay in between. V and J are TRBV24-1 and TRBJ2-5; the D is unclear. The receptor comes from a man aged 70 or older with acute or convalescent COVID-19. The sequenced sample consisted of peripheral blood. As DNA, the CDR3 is TGTGCCACCAGTGATTCCACAGATTCGGAGACCCAGTACTTC. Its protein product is CATSDSTDSETQYF.